This note documents a single TCR beta chain sequence. Its target is not known. Germline trimming cut 5 bases from V and 5 bases from J; bases unmatched to any gene: 10. The CDR3 has 15 amino acids. Germline V gene sequence: CDR1 MDHEN, CDR2 SYDVKM. The data originate from a study of T cell repertoires in cytomegalovirus infection. On the study more broadly: CMV epitopes used comprised recently identified HLA-C-restricted ones and well-studied HLA-B-restricted ones. Matching HLA type and CMV infection were both indicated by public TCR beta signatures.

TCRdb called the reads again in MiXCR, with one record for every CDR3 protein. Of about 890,000 distinct CDR3 sequences listed, roughly 30% are singletons. General study points: There were carriers of CMV plus the relevant HLA, and cumulative public TCR beta family frequency identified them. Dominating the ex vivo response were HLA-C-restricted CMV-specific TCR beta clonotypes.

The chain is built from TRBV28 and TRBJ2-5; TRBD2 aligns across 8 bases. The sequence was collected from a human donor in good health (CMV status not recorded). Some clones in this sample may be carry-over from other donors' samples. Specimen: cultured CD8+ T cells from PBMCs, collected from culture after CMV antigen stimulation. CDR3 region: CASSKSGGPHETQYF. As DNA, the CDR3 is TGTGCCAGCAGTAAGAGCGGGGGTCCCCACGAGACCCAGTACTTC.